This T cell receptor beta chain originates from a study of human T cells and chemical hapten exposure listed by TCRdb under 2021. In the study overall: For sensitization, 2% DPC in acetone was applied to a roughly 2 cm by roughly 2 cm area of upper inner arm skin. Weekly therapeutic DPC doses were additionally applied to the scalp of patients throughout the roughly 25-week study period. Patch testing on the upper back used Finn chambers containing 0.01% DPC, with scoring done after 6 days according to International Contact Dermatitis Research Group standards. Most of the patients in the cohort were female, and the cohort covered alopecia areata with under or over 50% scalp involvement, alopecia totalis and alopecia universalis. Libraries were pooled for sequencing, and variation in per-sample TCR yields was attributed mainly to small differences in library volumes within the pool. This study followed changes in the peripheral blood TCR repertoire in vivo during primary and secondary sensitization of alopecia patients to the hapten diphenylcyclopropenone (DPC). Blood samples were taken from patients before sensitization (week 0) and at 2, 6 and about 24 weeks after DPC sensitization. Nearly 30 alopecia patients provided blood for TCR sequencing at one to four time points (pre-sensitization, 2, 6 and 24 weeks).

The CDR3 contains 16 residues, cysteine and phenylalanine counted. CDR3 DNA only is kept here, 48 bases in frame from base 1. Based on the germline V gene (reference sequence), the CDR1 and CDR2 sequences are DFQATT and SNEGSKA. Unmatched junction bases come to 12, with V trimmed by 5 bases and J by 4 bases. What the study reported, not specific to this receptor: After repeated subsampling, changes were observed in the strength of the expansion versus patch-test correlation and in the threshold at which the correlation became significant. Because all patients had alopecia, a presumed autoimmune disease, the immune response of the patients might differ from that of healthy individuals. A positive correlation was found between the number of PT1 expanded TCRs and patch test score, with significance reached at thresholds 8, 16 and 32 but not 4. No change with DPC sensitization was found in the number of TCRs above 1 in 1000 frequency, and no evidence of global repertoire structure alterations was found. Expanded TCRs formed significantly more large CDR3 similarity clusters than pre-sensitization or healthy control sets, consistent with antigen-driven responses.

This clonotype was detected a few times. The clone's antigen remains unknown. There are no base qualities to consult, and no much larger clone falls within one base. The sample's time point label is to be understood as: pre-sensitization, week 0. The treatment or condition tag for this specimen amounts to: therapeutic diphenylcyclopropenone sensitization with weekly scalp DPC. At every patch-test visit, the blood draw took place before the patch test was put on. Eligible patients were aged 18 to 70, diagnosed with alopecia, deemed suitable for DPC therapy, and excluded if pregnant. Unfractionated whole blood was collected in Tempus Blood RNA tubes, and total RNA was extracted from that blood. Library prep was done by RACE. For sequencing, a NextSeq 500 was employed. During library preparation, unique molecular identifiers were attached to individual cDNA molecules so that TCRs could be counted in a quantitative, reproducible way. Both TCR alpha and TCR beta chains were sequenced from each blood RNA sample. The source study handled its data this way. The median number of TCRs per sample was 95,638, ranging from roughly 23,224 to 690,600. V, J and CDR3 annotation of the TCR reads was performed with the Decombinator software suite. Every sample was subsampled to the same number of TCRs (28,000) for the PS versus PT1 abundance plots. Expanded TCRs were defined as absent before sensitization and observed at least eight times at the 2-week time point. In-frame beta chains were kept once TCRdb had trimmed the public reads at Q25 with fastp and called clones with MiXCR. Rows are unified per CDR3 protein, each entry keeping the most common DNA and genes. The V and J calls follow TCRdb's processing rather than the paper's. The sample contains around 120,000 distinct CDR3 sequences, approximately 12% of them found a single time. Together, the top ten hold around 2.8% of the sample.

The receptor was derived from a woman aged 18-35 years with alopecia areata. Some clones in this sample may be carry-over from other donors' samples. The chain joins TRBV20-1 to TRBJ1-4, and 8 bases in between align with TRBD1. The sequencing used whole blood, collected in connection with sensitization to the hapten diphenylcyclopropenone (DPC). CDR3 sequence: CSAPQGVAGSNEKLFF. The DNA is TGCAGTGCTCCACAGGGGGTGGCGGGAAGTAATGAAAAACTGTTTTTT.